This is a list of T cell receptor beta chains from one sample in a study of T cells in localized non-small cell lung cancer. The table came from immunoSEQ multiplex PCR; TCRdb's copy has only in-frame clones and leaves some out. The top ten clones hold about 0.7% of a sample with about 31,000 clones, 94% of them seen once. The sample here was peripheral blood, taken before any cancer treatment. These receptors came from a woman aged 40-69 years with stage I lung adenocarcinoma. CDR3s include the opening cysteine and the closing phenylalanine or tryptophan. The order of the fields is J gene, V gene, CDR3 protein.

J: TRBJ2-7; V: TRBV19; CDR3: CASSPTDRSNLAGQYF
J: TRBJ2-6; V: TRBV5-6; CDR3: CASSSQRGSGANVLTF
J: TRBJ1-1; V: TRBV18; CDR3: CASSPALKDTEAFF
J: TRBJ2-5; V: TRBV5-1; CDR3: CASSPGRLLETQYF
J: TRBJ1-1; V: TRBV6-5; CDR3: CASSPTGSNTEAFF
J: TRBJ2-6; V: TRBV9; CDR3: CASSVSGANVLTF
J: TRBJ2-7; V: TRBV7-9; CDR3: CASSLGGRAYEQYF
J: TRBJ1-2; V: TRBV6-5; CDR3: CASSYSRGRTYYGYTF
J: TRBJ2-5; V: TRBV7-9; CDR3: CASSLALGPGETQYF
J: TRBJ1-1; V: TRBV5-4; CDR3: CASSLVGGRNTEAFF
J: TRBJ2-7; V: TRBV13; CDR3: CASSLSSDGGYEQYF
J: TRBJ1-1; V: TRBV11-2; CDR3: CASSRLSQNTEAFF
J: TRBJ2-3; V: TRBV5-4; CDR3: CASSLEALSTDTQYF
J: TRBJ2-7; V: TRBV27; CDR3: CASRAKRGPYEQYF
J: TRBJ2-7; V: TRBV11-3; CDR3: CASSLDQRRTSGIPEQYF
J: TRBJ2-2; V: TRBV18; CDR3: CASSPTSAGELFF
J: TRBJ2-7; V: TRBV6-1; CDR3: CASSVNRVIYEQYF
J: TRBJ2-7; V: TRBV2; CDR3: CASSGRGYEQYF
J: TRBJ1-1; V: TRBV18; CDR3: CASSPARQGAEAFF
J: TRBJ1-2; V: TRBV11-3; CDR3: CASTGGGGNYGYTF
J: TRBJ2-7; V: TRBV28; CDR3: CASSQQGSSSYEQYF
J: TRBJ2-5; V: TRBV7-9; CDR3: CASSRTVQETQYF
J: TRBJ1-1; V: TRBV27; CDR3: CASSLGGTNTEAFF
J: TRBJ1-1; V: TRBV7-8; CDR3: CASSLEGTGTEAFF
J: TRBJ2-2; V: TRBV9; CDR3: CASSATGESGELFF
J: TRBJ1-6; V: TRBV7-9; CDR3: CASQGQANSPLHF
J: TRBJ1-1; V: TRBV19; CDR3: CASSIGQLNTEAFF
J: TRBJ2-3; V: TRBV19; CDR3: CASSLRTSGPSTDTQYF
J: TRBJ2-5; V: TRBV15; CDR3: CATSRALGETQYF
J: TRBJ1-2; V: TRBV15; CDR3: CATSRVQGLGYTF
J: TRBJ1-1; V: TRBV19; CDR3: CASSSRGVWTGDFTEAFF
J: TRBJ2-7; V: TRBV4-1; CDR3: CASSQGFTGTSGTYEQYF
J: TRBJ2-5; V: TRBV5-1; CDR3: CASRGDAGQETQYF
J: TRBJ1-6; V: TRBV2; CDR3: CASSELGQGDSPLHF
J: TRBJ2-3; V: TRBV6-6; CDR3: CASSPQTGTIIRLYF
J: TRBJ1-3; V: TRBV27; CDR3: CASSRAGQVNSGNTIYF
J: TRBJ1-1; V: TRBV7-8; CDR3: CASSLGGAGGGNTEAFF
J: TRBJ1-1; V: TRBV18; CDR3: CASSPGGPTGEAFF
J: TRBJ1-4; V: TRBV19; CDR3: CASKGTASTNEKLFF